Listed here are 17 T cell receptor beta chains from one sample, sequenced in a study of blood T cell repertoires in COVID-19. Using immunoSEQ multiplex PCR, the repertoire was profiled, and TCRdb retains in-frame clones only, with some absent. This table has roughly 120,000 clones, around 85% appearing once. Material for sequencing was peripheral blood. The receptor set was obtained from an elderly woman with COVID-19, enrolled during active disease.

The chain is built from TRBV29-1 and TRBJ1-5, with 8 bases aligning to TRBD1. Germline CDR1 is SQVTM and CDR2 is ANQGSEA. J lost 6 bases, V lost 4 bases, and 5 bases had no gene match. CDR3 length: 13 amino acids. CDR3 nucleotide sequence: TGCAGCGTTGTGGCAGGGGGCGGTCAGCCCCAGCATTTT. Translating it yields CSVVAGGGQPQHF.

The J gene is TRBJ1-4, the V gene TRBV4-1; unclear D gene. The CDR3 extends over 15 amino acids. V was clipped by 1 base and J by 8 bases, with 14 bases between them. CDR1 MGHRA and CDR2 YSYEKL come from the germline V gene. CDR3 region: CASSQVGSEKEKLFF. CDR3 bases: TGCGCCAGCAGCCAAGTGGGCTCCGAAAAGGAAAAACTGTTTTTT.

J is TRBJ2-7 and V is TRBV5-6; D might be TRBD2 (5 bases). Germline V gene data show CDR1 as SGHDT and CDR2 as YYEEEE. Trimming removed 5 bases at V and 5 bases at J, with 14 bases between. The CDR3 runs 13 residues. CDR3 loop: CASRAIEGNEQYF. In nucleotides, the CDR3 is TGTGCCAGCAGGGCGATTGAGGGTAACGAGCAGTACTTC. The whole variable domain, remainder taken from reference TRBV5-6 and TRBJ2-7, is DAGVTQSPTHLIKTRGQQVTLRCSPKSGHDTVSWYQQALGQGPQFIFQYYEEEERQRGNFPDRFSGHQFPNYSSELNVNALLLGDSALYLCASRAIEGNEQYFGPGTRLTVT.

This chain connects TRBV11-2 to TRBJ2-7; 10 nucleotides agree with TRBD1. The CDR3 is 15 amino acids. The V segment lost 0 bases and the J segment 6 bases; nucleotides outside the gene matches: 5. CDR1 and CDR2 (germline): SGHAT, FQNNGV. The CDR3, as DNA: TGTGCCAGCAGCTTAGATCGGACAGGGGGGAGCGAGCAGTACTTC. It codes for CASSLDRTGGSEQYF.

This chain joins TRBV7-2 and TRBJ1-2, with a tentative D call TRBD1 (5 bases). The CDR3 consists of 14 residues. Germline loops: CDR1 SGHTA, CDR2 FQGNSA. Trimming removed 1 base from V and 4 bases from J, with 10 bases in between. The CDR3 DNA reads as TGTGCCAGCAGCTTAGTTCAGGGAGGCTATGGCTACACCTTC. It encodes CASSLVQGGYGYTF.

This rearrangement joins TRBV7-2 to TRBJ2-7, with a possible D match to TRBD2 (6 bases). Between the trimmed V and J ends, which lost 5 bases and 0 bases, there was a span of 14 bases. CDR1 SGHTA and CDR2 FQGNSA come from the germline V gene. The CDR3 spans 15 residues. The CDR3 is CASSPRDHTSYEQYF. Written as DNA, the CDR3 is TGTGCCAGCAGCCCGCGGGACCATACCTCCTACGAGCAGTACTTC. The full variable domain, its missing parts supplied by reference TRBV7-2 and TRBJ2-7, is GAGVSQSPSNKVTEKGKDVELRCDPISGHTALYWYRQSLGQGLEFLIYFQGNSAPDKSGLPSDRFSAERTGGSVSTLTIQRTQQEDSAVYLCASSPRDHTSYEQYFGPGTRLTVT.

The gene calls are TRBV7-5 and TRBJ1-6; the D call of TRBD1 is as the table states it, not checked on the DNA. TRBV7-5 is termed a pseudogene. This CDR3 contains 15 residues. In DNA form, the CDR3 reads TGTGCCAGAACCTGTTACCGGGACAGGGATTCACCCCTCCACTTT. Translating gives CARTCYRDRDSPLHF.

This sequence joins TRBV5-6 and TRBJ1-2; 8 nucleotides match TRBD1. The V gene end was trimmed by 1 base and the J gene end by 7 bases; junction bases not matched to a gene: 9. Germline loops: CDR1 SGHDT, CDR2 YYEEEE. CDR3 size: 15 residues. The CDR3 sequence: CASSLQGQGAGGYTF. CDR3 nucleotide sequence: TGTGCCAGCAGCTTGCAGGGGCAGGGGGCAGGTGGCTACACCTTC.

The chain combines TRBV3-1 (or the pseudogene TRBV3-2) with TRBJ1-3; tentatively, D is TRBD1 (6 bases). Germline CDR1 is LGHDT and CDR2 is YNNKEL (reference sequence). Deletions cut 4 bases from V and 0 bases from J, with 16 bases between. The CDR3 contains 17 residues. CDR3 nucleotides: TGTGCCAGCAGCCGGGGCGGGGGCGGACTCTCTGGAAACACCATATATTTT. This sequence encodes CASSRGGGGLSGNTIYF.

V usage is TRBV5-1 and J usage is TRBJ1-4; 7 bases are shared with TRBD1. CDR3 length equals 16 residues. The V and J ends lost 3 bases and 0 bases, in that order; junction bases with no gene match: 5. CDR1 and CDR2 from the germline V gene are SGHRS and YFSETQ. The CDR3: CASSSGTAATNEKLFF. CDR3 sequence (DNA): TGCGCCAGCAGCTCAGGGACAGCAGCAACTAATGAAAAACTGTTTTTT. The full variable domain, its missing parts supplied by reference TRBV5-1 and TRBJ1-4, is KAGVTQTPRYLIKTRGQQVTLSCSPISGHRSVSWYQQTPGQGLQFLFEYFSETQRNKGNFPGRFSGRQFSNSRSEMNVSTLELGDSALYLCASSSGTAATNEKLFFGSGTQLSVL.

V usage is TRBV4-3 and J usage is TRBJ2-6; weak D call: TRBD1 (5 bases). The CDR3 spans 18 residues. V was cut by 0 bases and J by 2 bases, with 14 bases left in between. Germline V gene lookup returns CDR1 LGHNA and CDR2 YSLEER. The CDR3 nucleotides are TGCGCCAGCAGCCAAGATCAGGGAATCCTCGCTGGGGCCAACGTCCTGACTTTC. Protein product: CASSQDQGILAGANVLTF.

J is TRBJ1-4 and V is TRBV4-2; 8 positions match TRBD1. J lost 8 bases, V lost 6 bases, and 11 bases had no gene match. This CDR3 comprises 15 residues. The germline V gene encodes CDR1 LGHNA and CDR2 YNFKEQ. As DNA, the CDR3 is TGTGCCAGCAGACACGACGGACAGGGTGCGGAAAAACTGTTTTTT. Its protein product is CASRHDGQGAEKLFF.

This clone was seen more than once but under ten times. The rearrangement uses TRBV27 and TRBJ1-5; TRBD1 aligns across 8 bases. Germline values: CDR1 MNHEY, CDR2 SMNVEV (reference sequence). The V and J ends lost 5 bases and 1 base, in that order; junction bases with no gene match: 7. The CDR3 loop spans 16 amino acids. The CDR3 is CASSRPQGESNQPQHF. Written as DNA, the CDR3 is TGTGCCAGCAGTCGCCCACAGGGGGAGAGCAATCAGCCCCAGCATTTT.

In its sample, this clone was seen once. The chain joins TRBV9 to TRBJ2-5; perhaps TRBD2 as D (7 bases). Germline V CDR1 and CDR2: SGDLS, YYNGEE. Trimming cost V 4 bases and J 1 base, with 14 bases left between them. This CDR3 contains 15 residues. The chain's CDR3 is CASSREGGAQETQYF. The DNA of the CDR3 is TGTGCCAGCAGCAGAGAGGGGGGGGCCCAAGAGACCCAGTACTTC.

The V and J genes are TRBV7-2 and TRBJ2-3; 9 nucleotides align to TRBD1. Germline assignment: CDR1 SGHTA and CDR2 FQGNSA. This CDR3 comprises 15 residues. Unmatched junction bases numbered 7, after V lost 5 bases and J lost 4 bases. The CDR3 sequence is CASSLGTGRSDTQYF. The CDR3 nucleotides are TGTGCCAGCAGCCTCGGGACAGGGAGATCAGATACGCAGTATTTT.

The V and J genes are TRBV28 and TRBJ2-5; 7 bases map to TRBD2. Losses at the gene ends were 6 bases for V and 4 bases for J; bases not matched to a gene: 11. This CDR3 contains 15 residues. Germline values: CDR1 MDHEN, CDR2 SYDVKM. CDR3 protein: CASRPGTTHIETQYF. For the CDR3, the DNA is TGTGCCAGCAGGCCTGGGACTACTCATATAGAGACCCAGTACTTC.

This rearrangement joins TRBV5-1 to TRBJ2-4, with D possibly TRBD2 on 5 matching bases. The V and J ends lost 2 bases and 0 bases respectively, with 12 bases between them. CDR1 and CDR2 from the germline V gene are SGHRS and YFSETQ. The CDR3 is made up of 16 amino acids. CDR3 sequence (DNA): TGCGCCAGCAGCTTAGGTGGAGGACTAGCCAAAAACATTCAGTACTTC. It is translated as CASSLGGGLAKNIQYF.